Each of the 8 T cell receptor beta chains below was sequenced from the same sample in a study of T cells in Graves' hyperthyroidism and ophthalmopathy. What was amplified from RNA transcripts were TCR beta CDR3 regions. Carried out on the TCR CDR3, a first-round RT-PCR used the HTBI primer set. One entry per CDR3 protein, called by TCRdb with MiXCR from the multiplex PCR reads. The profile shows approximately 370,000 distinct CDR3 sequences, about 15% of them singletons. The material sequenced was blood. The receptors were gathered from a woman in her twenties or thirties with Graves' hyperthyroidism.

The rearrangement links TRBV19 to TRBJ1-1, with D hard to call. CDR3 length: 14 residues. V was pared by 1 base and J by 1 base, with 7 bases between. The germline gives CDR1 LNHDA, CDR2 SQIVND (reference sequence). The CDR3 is CASSIAPTNTEAFF. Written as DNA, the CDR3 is TGTGCCAGTAGTATAGCCCCCACGAACACTGAAGCTTTCTTT.

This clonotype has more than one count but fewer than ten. The CDR3 DNA is TGTGCCAGCAGCGTAGCTAGCGGGGTGTACAATGAGCAGTTCTTC. This translates into CASSVASGVYNEQFF. The V gene is TRBV9, the J gene TRBJ2-1, with 9 bases matching TRBD2. Germline CDR1 and CDR2: SGDLS and YYNGEE. This CDR3 is built from 15 residues. The trim removed 0 bases at V and 4 bases at J, leaving 2 bases unmatched.

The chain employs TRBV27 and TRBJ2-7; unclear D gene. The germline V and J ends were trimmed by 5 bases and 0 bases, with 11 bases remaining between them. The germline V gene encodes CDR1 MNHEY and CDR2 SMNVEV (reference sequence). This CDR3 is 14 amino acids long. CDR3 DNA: TGTGCCAGCAGTGCCCGGATCGGCTCCTACGAGCAGTACTTC. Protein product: CASSARIGSYEQYF.

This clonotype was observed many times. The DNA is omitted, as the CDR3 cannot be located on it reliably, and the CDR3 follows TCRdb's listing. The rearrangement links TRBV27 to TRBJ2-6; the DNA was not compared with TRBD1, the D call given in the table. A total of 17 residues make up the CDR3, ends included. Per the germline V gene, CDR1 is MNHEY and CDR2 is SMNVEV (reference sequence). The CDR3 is CASSFRGQTFGANVLTF.

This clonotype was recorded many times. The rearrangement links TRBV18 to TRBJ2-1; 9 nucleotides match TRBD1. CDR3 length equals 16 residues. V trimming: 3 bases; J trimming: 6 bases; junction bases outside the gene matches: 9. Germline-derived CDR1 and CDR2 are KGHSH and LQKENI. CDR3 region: CASSPVGTGNGNEQFF. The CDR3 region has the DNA TGTGCCAGCTCACCTGTAGGGACAGGGAACGGCAATGAGCAGTTCTTC. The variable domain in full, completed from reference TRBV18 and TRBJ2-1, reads NAGVMQNPRHLVRRRGQEARLRCSPMKGHSHVYWYRQLPEEGLKFMVYLQKENIIDESGMPKERFSAEFPKEGPSILRIQQVVRGDSAAYFCASSPVGTGNGNEQFFGPGTRLTVL.

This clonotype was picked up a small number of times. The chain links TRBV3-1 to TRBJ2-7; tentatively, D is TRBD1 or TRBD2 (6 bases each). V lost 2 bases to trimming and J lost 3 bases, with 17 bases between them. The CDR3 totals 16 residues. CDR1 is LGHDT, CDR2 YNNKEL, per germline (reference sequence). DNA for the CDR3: TGTGCCAGCAGCCAATGGGGGGCAGGGAGTAACTACGAGCAGTACTTC. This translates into CASSQWGAGSNYEQYF.

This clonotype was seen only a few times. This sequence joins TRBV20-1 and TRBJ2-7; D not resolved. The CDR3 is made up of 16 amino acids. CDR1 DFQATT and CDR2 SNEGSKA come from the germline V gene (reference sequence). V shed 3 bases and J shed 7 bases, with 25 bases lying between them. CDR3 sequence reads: CSARVAPTSDLEEQYF. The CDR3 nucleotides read TGCAGTGCTAGGGTTGCTCCGACATCAGATCTAGAAGAGCAGTACTTC.

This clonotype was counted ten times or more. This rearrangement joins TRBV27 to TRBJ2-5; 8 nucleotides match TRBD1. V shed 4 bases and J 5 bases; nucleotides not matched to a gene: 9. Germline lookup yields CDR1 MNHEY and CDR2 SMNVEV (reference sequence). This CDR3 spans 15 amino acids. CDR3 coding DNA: TGTGCCAGCAGTTCCGCCAGGGGGCGAGGGGAGACCCAGTACTTC. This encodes CASSSARGRGETQYF.